The 10 T cell receptor beta chains in this list originate from one sample, sequenced in a study of cytomegalovirus exposure and HLA in healthy donors. Vbeta (60) and Jbeta (13) primers were used in the PCR. Sequencing was performed with immunoSEQ multiplex PCR; in TCRdb, only in-frame clones are kept and a portion is missing. The sample lists about 160,000 clones; approximately 79% were seen once. The sample comprised PBMCs. These receptors all come from a woman aged 50 to 60 in good health and CMV-seropositive.

Of note for this clone: Germline and junction disagree at one end, which may indicate a read error. The chain has TRBV7-7 and TRBJ2-5; TRBD1 might be the D (6 bases). This CDR3 has 16 residues. Germline assignment: CDR1 SSHAT and CDR2 FNYEAQ (reference sequence). CDR3 nucleotide sequence: TGTGCTAGCAGCTTAGGGTCCAGGGGCTCCCAAGAGACCCAGTACTTC. Translating it yields CASSLGSRGSQETQYF.

The chain combines TRBV4-3 with TRBJ2-5, with TRBD1 matching over 9 bases. The CDR3 covers 16 residues. V shed 3 bases, J shed 1 base, and the junction held 6 bases outside the gene matches. Germline V CDR1 and CDR2: LGHNA, YSLEER. CDR3 residues: CASSQGLGQGQETQYF. The DNA of the CDR3 is TGCGCCAGCAGCCAGGGGCTGGGACAGGGCCAAGAGACCCAGTACTTC.

The chain recombines TRBV6-6 with TRBJ1-1, with D maybe TRBD1 (6 bases). The CDR3 sequence is 14 residues long. Deletions cut 5 bases from V and 8 bases from J, with 18 bases between. Looked up from germline, CDR1 is MNHNY and CDR2 is SVGAGI (reference sequence). The CDR3 nucleotides read TGTGCCAGCAGTGGGGACACATCAAGTTCCGAAGCTTTCTTT. This gives the protein CASSGDTSSSEAFF.

The chain uses TRBV6-6 and TRBJ2-5, with D perhaps TRBD2 (5 bases). The V end was cut by 8 bases, the J end by 4 bases, with 8 bases between. Germline loops: CDR1 MNHNY, CDR2 SVGAGI (reference sequence). The CDR3 is made up of 11 amino acids. Here the CDR3 reads CASFRGETQYF. In nucleotides, the CDR3 is TGTGCCAGCTTTCGGGGAGAGACCCAGTACTTC.

As for this clone: Its ends do not fully match the called genes, so a read error is possible. CDR3 sequence reads: CASSLGRQDTSF. CDR3 in DNA: TGTGCCAGCAGCTTAGGCCGGCAGGACACGTCTTTT. The gene calls are TRBV13 and TRBJ1-4; weak D call: TRBD1 (5 bases). The CDR3 length is 12 residues. In germline, CDR1 is PRHDT, CDR2 FYEKMQ (reference sequence).

The CDR3 loop reads CASSYGGGLYNEQFF. The CDR3 coding sequence is TGTGCCAGCAGTTACGGGGGGGGGCTGTACAATGAGCAGTTCTTC. This chain uses TRBV6-5 with TRBJ2-1, with D tentatively TRBD2 (7 bases). The CDR3 length is 15 residues. The germline gives CDR1 MNHEY, CDR2 SVGAGI. V was clipped by 2 bases and J by 4 bases, with 12 bases between them.

This clone came up once. The chain recombines TRBV7-2 with TRBJ1-1; D call uncertain. The CDR3 is 15 amino acids. CDR1 and CDR2 from the germline V gene are SGHTA and FQGNSA. V lost 1 base and J lost 6, with 15 bases in between. This chain's CDR3 is CASSLDGQIAPEAFF. CDR3 coding DNA: TGTGCCAGCAGCTTAGATGGCCAGATAGCACCTGAAGCTTTCTTT.

This chain links TRBV7-9 with TRBJ2-1; the D gene is possibly TRBD1 (6 bases). Trimming took 0 bases from V and 13 from J, leaving 13 bases between them. The CDR3 is made up of 13 amino acids. Germline V gives CDR1 SEHNR, CDR2 FQNEAQ (reference sequence). The CDR3, as DNA: TGTGCCAGCAGCTTAGCGGACAGAACCTTTCAGTTCTTC. Translation: CASSLADRTFQFF.

The chain employs TRBV4-2 and TRBJ1-3; D ambiguous. CDR1 is LGHNA and CDR2 is YNFKEQ in the germline V gene. This CDR3 spans 17 amino acids. V was cut by 0 bases and J by 0 bases, with 12 bases left in between. CDR3 sequence (DNA): TGTGCCAGCAGCCAAGATCCCGGCAGGTTCTCTGGAAACACCATATATTTT. It yields the protein CASSQDPGRFSGNTIYF.

The chain joins TRBV5-1 to TRBJ1-1; D unresolved. The CDR3 is 13 amino acids. The V gene lost 0 bases and the J gene lost 1 base, with 4 bases spanning the gap. Germline V lookup: CDR1 SGHRS, CDR2 YFSETQ. The DNA of the CDR3 is TGCGCCAGCAGCTTGGGAGGGAACACTGAAGCTTTCTTT. It is translated as CASSLGGNTEAFF.